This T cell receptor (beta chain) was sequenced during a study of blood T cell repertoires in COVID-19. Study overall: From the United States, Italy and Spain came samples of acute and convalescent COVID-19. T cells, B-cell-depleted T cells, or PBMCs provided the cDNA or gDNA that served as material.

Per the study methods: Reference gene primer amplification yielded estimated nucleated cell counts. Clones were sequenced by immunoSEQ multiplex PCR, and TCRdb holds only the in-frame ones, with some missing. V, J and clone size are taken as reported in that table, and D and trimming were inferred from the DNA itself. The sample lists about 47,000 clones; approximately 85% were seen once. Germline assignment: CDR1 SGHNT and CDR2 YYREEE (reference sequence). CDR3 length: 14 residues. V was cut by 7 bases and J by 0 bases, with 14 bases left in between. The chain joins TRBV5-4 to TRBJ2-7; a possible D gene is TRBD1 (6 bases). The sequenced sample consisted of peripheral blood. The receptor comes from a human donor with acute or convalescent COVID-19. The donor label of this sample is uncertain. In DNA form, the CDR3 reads TGTGCCAGCTCCCCAGACAGGCGCTCCTACGAGCAGTACTTC. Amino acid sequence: CASSPDRRSYEQYF. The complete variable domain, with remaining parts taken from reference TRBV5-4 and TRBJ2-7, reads ETGVTQSPTHLIKTRGQQVTLRCSSQSGHNTVSWYQQALGQGPQFIFQYYREEENGRGNFPPRFSGLQFPNYSSELNVNALELDDSALYLCASSPDRRSYEQYFGPGTRLTVT.